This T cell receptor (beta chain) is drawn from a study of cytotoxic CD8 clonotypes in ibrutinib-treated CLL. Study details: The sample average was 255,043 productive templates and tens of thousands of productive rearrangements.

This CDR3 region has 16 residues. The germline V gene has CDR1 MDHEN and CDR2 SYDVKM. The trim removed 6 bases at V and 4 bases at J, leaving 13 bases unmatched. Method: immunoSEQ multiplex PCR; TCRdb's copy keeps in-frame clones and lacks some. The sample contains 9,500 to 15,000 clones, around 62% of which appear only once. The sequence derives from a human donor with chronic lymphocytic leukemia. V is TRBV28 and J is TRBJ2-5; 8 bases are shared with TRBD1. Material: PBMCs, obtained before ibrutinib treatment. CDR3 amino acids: CASSSHGQGIRETQYF. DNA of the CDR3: TGTGCCAGCAGCTCCCACGGACAGGGTATTAGAGAGACCCAGTACTTC.